The next 27 T cell receptor beta chains were all read from a single sample in a study of T cell repertoires in ileal Crohn's disease. Produced via immunoSEQ multiplex PCR; TCRdb's table is partial and in-frame only. This table has around 15,000 clones, over 80% appearing once. Sequenced input: ileal tissue. The receptors here all came from an adult with Crohn's disease.

The chain carries TRBV7-3 and TRBJ2-3, with D perhaps matching TRBD2 (6 bases). V gave up 7 bases and J gave up 0 bases, with 17 bases separating them. CDR1 and CDR2 (germline): SGHTA, FQGTGA. This CDR3 spans 16 amino acids. CDR3 DNA: TGTGCCAGCAAATCGGGAACCGGGGGAAGCACAGATACGCAGTATTTT. As protein: CASKSGTGGSTDTQYF.

The V gene is TRBV7-3, the J gene TRBJ1-1, with TRBD1 identical over 12 bases. The CDR3 loop spans 16 amino acids. The germline V gene encodes CDR1 SGHTA and CDR2 FQGTGA. The junction had 15 bases not matched to a gene; V was cut back by 5 bases and J by 11 bases. The CDR3 DNA is TGTGCCAGCAGCCTACCTCCCGGGACAGGGGGCGATTGGGCTTTCTTT. Its protein product is CASSLPPGTGGDWAFF.

The CDR3 sequence is CASSPSMINTGELFF. CDR3 DNA sequence: TGTGCCAGCTCACCAAGCATGATCAACACCGGGGAGCTGTTTTTT. V gene TRBV18 combines with J gene TRBJ2-2; D gene uncertain. The CDR3 loop spans 15 amino acids. In germline, CDR1 is KGHSH, CDR2 LQKENI. Trimming pared 2 bases from V and 2 bases from J, leaving 9 bases between.

This clone was counted between two and nine times. V gene TRBV7-9 combines with J gene TRBJ1-2; no firm D call. The CDR3 is 13 amino acids. Trimming stripped 2 bases from V and 3 bases from J, with 7 bases between. Germline values: CDR1 SEHNR, CDR2 FQNEAQ (reference sequence). The CDR3 DNA reads TGTGCCAGCAGCTTAATTCGAGACTATGGCTACACCTTC. It codes for CASSLIRDYGYTF. Full variable domain (outside the CDR3, taken from reference TRBV7-9 and TRBJ1-2): DTGVSQNPRHKITKRGQNVTFRCDPISEHNRLYWYRQTLGQGPEFLTYFQNEAQLEKSRLLSDRFSAERPKGSFSTLEIQRTEQGDSAMYLCASSLIRDYGYTFGSGTRLTVV.

J is TRBJ1-2 and V is TRBV30; perhaps TRBD1 as D (6 bases). Germline CDR1 is GTSNPN and CDR2 is SVGIG (reference sequence). The length of the CDR3 is 14 residues. Between the trimmed V and J ends, which lost 2 bases and 4 bases, there was a span of 14 bases. CDR3 nucleotides: TGTGCCTGGAGTTCGCAGGGGCGCTTCTATGGCTACACCTTC. Translation gives CAWSSQGRFYGYTF.

V usage is TRBV5-5 and J usage is TRBJ2-7; D might be TRBD1 (5 bases). The CDR3 has 14 residues. V was cut by 2 bases and J by 4 bases, with 13 bases left in between. Germline assignment: CDR1 SGHKS and CDR2 YYEKEE (reference sequence). In DNA, the CDR3 is TGTGCCAGCAGCTTATTCCTGACAGATTACGAGCAGTACTTC. Its protein is CASSLFLTDYEQYF.

The CDR3: CASSYTYAGGEKLFF. In DNA, the CDR3 is TGTGCCAGCAGCTACACCTACGCAGGAGGGGAAAAACTGTTTTTT. The rearrangement joins TRBV6-6 to TRBJ1-4; no definite D call. The V end lost 6 bases, the J end lost 8 bases, and 19 bases lay between the germline ends. CDR3 size: 15 residues. The germline CDR1 and CDR2 sequences are MNHNY and SVGAGI (reference sequence).

Worth noting for this clone: Other DNA sequences from this sample encode an identical CDR3 as well. The rearrangement joins TRBV7-8 to TRBJ2-7, with TRBD1 matching over 8 bases. Germline V gene data show CDR1 as SGHVS and CDR2 as FQNEAQ. The CDR3 extends over 17 amino acids. V gave up 5 bases and J gave up 3 bases; unmatched junction bases: 15. CDR3 bases: TGTGCCAGCAGCGCTGAGCCTTCGGGACAGGTATTCTACGAGCAGTACTTC. Its translation is CASSAEPSGQVFYEQYF.

In this sample, this clone turned up a few times. This rearrangement joins TRBV5-4 to TRBJ2-7; 9 nucleotides line up with TRBD1. CDR3 length equals 15 residues. CDR1 SGHNT and CDR2 YYREEE come from the germline V gene (reference sequence). Unmatched junction bases numbered 8, after V lost 3 bases and J lost 4 bases. The CDR3 DNA reads TGTGCCAGCAGCTCACACAGGGGGCGCGATTACGAGCAGTACTTC. It translates to CASSSHRGRDYEQYF.

In DNA form, the CDR3 reads TGCGCCAGCAGCCAAGATCGGGGGGTTTTCGAGCAGTACTTC. Residues: CASSQDRGVFEQYF. The V gene is TRBV4-3, the J gene TRBJ2-7, with 7 positions matching TRBD2. The CDR3 has 14 residues. The germline CDR1 and CDR2 sequences are LGHNA and YSLEER. V shed 0 bases and J 6 bases; nucleotides not matched to a gene: 5.

The DNA of the CDR3 is TGTGCCAGCAGCTATGGGACAGGGTGGTTTCGGAAATTGAACACTGAAGCTTTCTTT. Translation gives CASSYGTGWFRKLNTEAFF. The V call is TRBV5-8, the J call TRBJ1-1, with TRBD1 matching 9 bases. The CDR3 has 19 residues. Germline CDR1 reads SGHTS; CDR2 reads YDEGEE. Germline trimming cut 3 bases from V and 0 bases from J; bases unmatched to any gene: 15.

This clone came up a few times. The chain employs TRBV5-1 and TRBJ1-1; D possibly corresponds to TRBD1 (5 bases). Germline V gene data show CDR1 as SGHRS and CDR2 as YFSETQ. The CDR3 extends over 16 amino acids. V was cut by 0 bases and J by 4 bases, with 16 bases left in between. CDR3 in amino acids: CASSLAGGRGVTEAFF. CDR3 nucleotide sequence: TGCGCCAGCAGCTTGGCCGGGGGTAGGGGTGTCACTGAAGCTTTCTTT.

The chain carries TRBV5-1 and TRBJ2-1; no firm D call. V was clipped by 4 bases and J by 6 bases, with 5 bases between them. Germline-derived CDR1 and CDR2 are SGHRS and YFSETQ. The CDR3 runs 11 residues. The DNA of the CDR3 is TGCGCCAGCAGCGCACTCAATGAGCAGTTCTTC. It translates to CASSALNEQFF. Using reference TRBV5-1 and TRBJ2-1 for the parts outside the CDR3, the full variable domain is KAGVTQTPRYLIKTRGQQVTLSCSPISGHRSVSWYQQTPGQGLQFLFEYFSETQRNKGNFPGRFSGRQFSNSRSEMNVSTLELGDSALYLCASSALNEQFFGPGTRLTVL.

This clone occurred a few times. The chain links TRBV29-1 to TRBJ2-1; weak D call: TRBD1 (5 bases). V lost 7 bases and J lost 1, with 14 bases in between. Per germline, CDR1 SQVTM and CDR2 ANQGSEA. The CDR3 totals 14 residues. DNA for the CDR3: TGCAGCGCCTCCCTTGCAGGGTCCTACAATGAGCAGTTCTTC. Its protein is CSASLAGSYNEQFF.

This clone came up a few times. The chain uses TRBV7-2 and TRBJ1-6; 8 nucleotides align to TRBD1. CDR3 length equals 14 residues. Trimming removed 5 bases from V and 7 bases from J; junction bases left unmatched: 4. Germline V gene lookup returns CDR1 SGHTA and CDR2 FQGNSA. CDR3 in DNA: TGTGCCAGCAGCGCCGGACAGGGAAATTCACCCCTCCACTTT. As protein: CASSAGQGNSPLHF. The full variable domain, rest sourced from reference TRBV7-2 and TRBJ1-6, is GAGVSQSPSNKVTEKGKDVELRCDPISGHTALYWYRQSLGQGLEFLIYFQGNSAPDKSGLPSDRFSAERTGGSVSTLTIQRTQQEDSAVYLCASSAGQGNSPLHFGNGTRLTVT.

The chain joins TRBV7-8 to TRBJ1-3, with D unclear. Germline CDR1 and CDR2: SGHVS and FQNEAQ. The CDR3 spans 13 residues. V was clipped by 5 bases and J by 4 bases, with 9 bases between them. The CDR3, as DNA: TGTGCCAGCAGCGCAGGTACAGGAAACACCATATATTTT. Its protein is CASSAGTGNTIYF.

The CDR3 region is CASSSSAGYEQYF. The CDR3 DNA sequence: TGTGCCAGCAGCTCTAGCGCAGGCTACGAGCAGTACTTC. J is TRBJ2-7 and V is TRBV11-2, with a weak D call TRBD2 (6 bases). Per germline, CDR1 SGHAT and CDR2 FQNNGV. The ends were cut back, 4 bases at V and 3 bases at J, with 10 bases in the middle. The CDR3 spans 13 residues.

In its sample, this clone was seen once. The gene calls are TRBV2 and TRBJ1-6; a weak D match, TRBD1 (6 bases). Germline CDR1 SNHLY, CDR2 FYNNEI. V lost 7 bases and J 10 bases, leaving 11 bases between the germline ends. The length of the CDR3 is 12 residues. CDR3 DNA sequence: TGTGCCAGCAAACAGGGTGCGTCACCCCTCCACTTT. Amino acids: CASKQGASPLHF.

The J gene is TRBJ1-5, the V gene TRBV5-6, with D hard to call. V was trimmed by 4 bases and J by 0 bases, leaving 8 bases between them. Per germline, CDR1 SGHDT and CDR2 YYEEEE. CDR3 length equals 14 residues. Written as DNA, the CDR3 is TGTGCCAGCAGCACGCAGAATAGCAATCAGCCCCAGCATTTT. It codes for CASSTQNSNQPQHF.

CDR3 loop: CASSYGATLANYGYTF. DNA of the CDR3: TGTGCCAGCAGTTACGGGGCAACTTTAGCTAACTATGGCTACACCTTC. This chain connects TRBV6-5 to TRBJ1-2; TRBD1 is a possible D gene (5 bases). The V gene lost 2 bases and the J gene lost 0 bases, with 13 bases spanning the gap. This CDR3 comprises 16 residues. CDR1 and CDR2 (germline): MNHEY, SVGAGI.

The chain carries TRBV2 and TRBJ1-1; perhaps TRBD1 as D (6 bases). The germline gives CDR1 SNHLY, CDR2 FYNNEI. CDR3 length: 12 amino acids. V gave up 7 bases and J gave up 5 bases, with 11 bases separating them. For the CDR3, the DNA is TGTGCCAGCACAGGACAGAGAACTGAAGCTTTCTTT. It translates to CASTGQRTEAFF.

This clone was detected only once. The V gene is TRBV5-1, the J gene TRBJ2-2; TRBD2 matches at 9 bases. CDR1 and CDR2 from the germline V gene are SGHRS and YFSETQ. The CDR3 runs 15 residues. Trimming removed 4 bases from V and 4 bases from J; junction bases left unmatched: 5. The CDR3 DNA reads as TGCGCCAGCAGCCTAGCGGGGACGGGCACCGGGGAGCTGTTTTTT. Translated, it gives CASSLAGTGTGELFF.

The genes are TRBV27 and TRBJ1-6; tentative D call: TRBD1 (6 bases). This CDR3 has 17 amino acids. V lost 5 bases, J lost 11 bases, and 25 bases lay in between. Germline CDR1 MNHEY, CDR2 SMNVEV (reference sequence). The CDR3 DNA follows: TGTGCCAGCAGTCGAAGGGAGGGGGAGGGGGGATTCGCACCCCTCCACTTT. Translated, it gives CASSRREGEGGFAPLHF.

The rearrangement joins TRBV7-2 to TRBJ1-2; 9 bases are shared with TRBD1. Trimming cost V 5 bases and J 4 bases; bases outside gene matches: 14. The length of the CDR3 is 17 residues. Germline lookup yields CDR1 SGHTA and CDR2 FQGNSA. The DNA for the CDR3 is TGTGCCAGCAGCAGTCCCGGGACAGGGATGGGGGCCTATGGCTACACCTTC. Translation: CASSSPGTGMGAYGYTF.

The J gene is TRBJ2-5, the V gene TRBV18; maybe TRBD2 (6 bases). The CDR3 is 15 residues long. Germline-derived CDR1 and CDR2 are KGHSH and LQKENI. Trimming took 0 bases from V and 4 from J, leaving 12 bases between them. The CDR3 spells CASSPPAGPLETQYF. The CDR3 DNA follows: TGTGCCAGCTCACCACCAGCGGGTCCGCTAGAGACCCAGTACTTC.

The chain uses TRBV5-1 and TRBJ2-4; 10 bases align to TRBD1. V dropped 0 bases and J dropped 5; count of bases not matched to a gene: 5. Germline values: CDR1 SGHRS, CDR2 YFSETQ. This CDR3 spans 16 amino acids. The CDR3 DNA follows: TGCGCCAGCAGCTTGGCCAACGGGACAGGGGAAAACATTCAGTACTTC. Translation: CASSLANGTGENIQYF.

This clone occurred a few times. V is TRBV5-6 and J is TRBJ1-6; weak D call: TRBD1 (6 bases). Trimming removed 4 bases at V and 15 bases at J, with 17 bases between. The CDR3 is 13 residues long. Per germline, CDR1 SGHDT and CDR2 YYEEEE. Here the CDR3 DNA reads TGTGCCAGCAGCATGGGGGGCATCCCCCTCCTCCACTTT. Residues: CASSMGGIPLLHF.